These 26 T cell receptor beta chains were all obtained from the same sample, sequenced in a study of cytomegalovirus exposure and HLA in healthy donors listed by TCRdb under 2017. The library was generated by the immunoSEQ multiplex PCR assay. For the multiplex PCR, a mixture combining 60 forward primers for TCR Vbeta segments and 13 reverse primers for TCR Jbeta segments was used. TCRdb's version of the immuneACCESS table is confined to in-frame rearrangements and falls short of the full clone set. An unresolved V gene accounts for under half of the shortfall where checked; the remainder is of unknown origin. The sample table records approximately 170,000 clones; around 74% of these occur just once. The ten top clones hold over 2.5% of the sample. The sequenced sample consisted of PBMCs. The receptors were sampled from a female donor in good health and CMV-seronegative.

This chain links TRBV9 with TRBJ1-5; 8 bases map to TRBD1. Germline values: CDR1 SGDLS, CDR2 YYNGEE. V gave up 4 bases and J gave up 0 bases; unmatched junction bases: 9. This CDR3 spans 17 amino acids. The CDR3 sequence is CASSIGQGDNSNQPQHF. The CDR3 DNA reads TGTGCCAGCAGCATTGGACAGGGAGACAATAGCAATCAGCCCCAGCATTTT.

This rearrangement joins TRBV19 to TRBJ2-7, with D tentatively TRBD2 (5 bases). Germline loops: CDR1 LNHDA, CDR2 SQIVND (reference sequence). This CDR3 spans 13 amino acids. Trimming took 4 bases from V and 6 from J, leaving 13 bases between them. The DNA of the CDR3 is TGTGCCAGTAGTACCGACGGGGAGCTCGAGCAGTACTTC. It codes for CASSTDGELEQYF.

V and J are TRBV30 and TRBJ2-2, with TRBD1 matching over 8 bases. Germline-derived CDR1 and CDR2 are GTSNPN and SVGIG (reference sequence). V lost 2 bases and J lost 7; bases outside the gene matches: 6. This CDR3 is built from 14 residues. This CDR3 is CAWSSGQVRGELFF. Here the CDR3 DNA reads TGTGCCTGGAGTTCGGGACAGGTGCGCGGGGAGCTGTTTTTT.

The chain carries TRBV7-8 and TRBJ1-1; the D gene is possibly TRBD1 (5 bases). Trimming stripped 3 bases from V and 1 base from J, with 9 bases between. Germline CDR1 SGHVS, CDR2 FQNEAQ. The CDR3 extends over 14 amino acids. The CDR3 DNA reads TGTGCCAGCAGCTTCCGCGGGACGAACACTGAAGCTTTCTTT. Translating gives CASSFRGTNTEAFF.

V usage is TRBV7-3 and J usage is TRBJ2-2, with 8 nucleotides matching TRBD1. The germline gives CDR1 SGHTA, CDR2 FQGTGA. The CDR3 spans 14 residues. V dropped 10 bases and J dropped 0; count of bases not matched to a gene: 4. The CDR3 sequence: CATQTGANTGELFF. The CDR3 nucleotides are TGTGCCACTCAGACAGGGGCGAACACCGGGGAGCTGTTTTTT.

The chain combines TRBV5-4 with TRBJ2-1; 7 nucleotides agree with TRBD2. CDR1 is SGHNT, CDR2 YYREEE, per germline (reference sequence). The length of the CDR3 is 15 residues. With 7 bases clipped from V and 9 bases from J, the junction kept 16 bases outside the gene matches. CDR3 loop: CASGRGGRGFSEQFF. The CDR3 DNA is TGTGCCAGCGGACGAGGCGGGAGAGGGTTCAGTGAGCAGTTCTTC.

J is TRBJ1-2 and V is TRBV4-1; 12 bases are a match to TRBD1. CDR1 is MGHRA, CDR2 YSYEKL, per germline. V trimming: 1 base; J trimming: 6 bases; junction bases outside the gene matches: 9. The CDR3 is 17 amino acids. CDR3 residues: CASSQGVRDRGRNGYTF. The CDR3 DNA follows: TGCGCCAGCAGCCAAGGGGTTAGGGACAGGGGGCGAAATGGCTACACCTTC.

This clone was recorded only once. The rearrangement uses TRBV12-5 and TRBJ2-5, with 9 bases identical to TRBD1. J was trimmed by 5 bases and V by 1 base; bases with no gene match: 11. Germline V gives CDR1 LGHNT, CDR2 FRNRAP. The CDR3 extends over 17 amino acids. The DNA of the CDR3 is TGTGCTAGTGGTTTGGCCGGGACAGGGATAGGGCGGGAGACCCAGTACTTC. Protein product: CASGLAGTGIGRETQYF.

This chain joins TRBV7-2 and TRBJ2-5; perhaps TRBD2 as D (6 bases). Germline V lookup: CDR1 SGHTA, CDR2 FQGNSA. The germline V and J ends were trimmed by 5 bases and 0 bases, with 10 bases remaining between them. The CDR3 is made up of 14 amino acids. CDR3 amino acids: CASSPTGDQETQYF. The DNA of the CDR3 is TGTGCCAGCAGCCCCACGGGGGACCAAGAGACCCAGTACTTC.

This clone has only one observation. The CDR3 sequence: CASSDLTSGSLSSYEQYF. The CDR3 DNA reads TGTGCCAGCAGTGACCTGACTAGCGGGAGTCTTAGCTCCTACGAGCAGTACTTC. The chain couples TRBV6-4 to TRBJ2-7, with 12 bases fitting TRBD2. CDR1 is MRHNA, CDR2 SNTAGT, per germline. V was clipped by 2 bases and J by 0 bases; unmatched bases: 8. CDR3 size: 18 residues.

This chain connects TRBV7-9 to TRBJ2-1, with D hard to call. Per germline, CDR1 SEHNR and CDR2 FQNEAQ (reference sequence). V was clipped by 5 bases and J by 6 bases, with 17 bases between them. There are 15 residues in the CDR3. In DNA, the CDR3 is TGTGCCAGCAGCCCACGGAGTCGAGACCTCAATGAGCAGTTCTTC. This encodes CASSPRSRDLNEQFF.

The rearrangement links TRBV9 to TRBJ1-2, with D perhaps TRBD1 (6 bases). CDR3 length: 12 amino acids. Germline V gene lookup returns CDR1 SGDLS and CDR2 YYNGEE. Trimming took off 3 bases at V and 8 bases at J, with 11 bases between the two ends. The CDR3 sequence is CASSAGGLGYTF. Written as DNA, the CDR3 is TGTGCCAGCAGCGCCGGGGGGCTGGGCTACACCTTC.

This chain connects TRBV9 to TRBJ2-2; maybe TRBD1 (6 bases). The CDR3 length is 16 residues. Trimming pared 3 bases from V and 6 bases from J, leaving 18 bases between. The germline gives CDR1 SGDLS, CDR2 YYNGEE. CDR3 bases: TGTGCCAGCAGCGCCGACGGGGCAGGGGTTGCCGGGGAGCTGTTTTTT. Translating it yields CASSADGAGVAGELFF.

The rearrangement links TRBV6-1 to TRBJ1-5, with 8 bases lining up with TRBD1. Germline assignment: CDR1 MNHNS and CDR2 SASEGT. The junction had 7 bases not matched to a gene; V was cut back by 8 bases and J by 1 base. The CDR3 totals 15 residues. CDR3 protein: CASRSTGVSNQPQHF. Written as DNA, the CDR3 is TGTGCCAGCCGCTCGACAGGGGTAAGCAATCAGCCCCAGCATTTT.

The V gene is TRBV10-3, the J gene TRBJ1-1; D ambiguous. CDR3 length: 15 residues. The ends were cut back, 10 bases at V and 1 base at J, with 19 bases in the middle. The germline V gene encodes CDR1 ENHRY and CDR2 SYGVKD. The CDR3 loop is CATQPLEEGNTEAFF. CDR3 nucleotides: TGTGCCACTCAGCCCCTTGAGGAGGGGAACACTGAAGCTTTCTTT.

The chain combines TRBV7-2 with TRBJ1-2, with D possibly matching TRBD1 (6 bases). The CDR3 contains 11 residues. CDR1 SGHTA and CDR2 FQGNSA come from the germline V gene. V lost 11 bases and J 2 bases, leaving 9 bases between the germline ends. CDR3 bases: TGTGCCGGACAGAAAAACTATGGCTACACCTTC. Amino acids: CAGQKNYGYTF.

The CDR3 sequence: CASRGLLGSSYNEQFF. The CDR3 DNA reads TGTGCCAGCAGGGGCCTCCTAGGGAGCTCCTACAATGAGCAGTTCTTC. The rearrangement joins TRBV7-2 to TRBJ2-1, with a possible D match to TRBD2 (5 bases). The germline gives CDR1 SGHTA, CDR2 FQGNSA. V was trimmed by 6 bases and J by 0 bases, leaving 15 bases between them. The CDR3 length is 16 residues.

The chain joins TRBV11-2 to TRBJ2-7; 7 nucleotides agree with TRBD2. This CDR3 has 17 amino acids. Germline CDR1 and CDR2: SGHAT and FQNNGV. With 1 base clipped from V and 2 bases from J, the junction kept 11 bases outside the gene matches. CDR3 residues: CASSLGTGGEKTYEQYF. The CDR3 coding sequence is TGTGCCAGCAGCTTAGGGACGGGAGGCGAAAAAACCTACGAGCAGTACTTC.

The chain has TRBV5-4 and TRBJ2-1, with a tentative D call TRBD1 (6 bases). The CDR3 has 15 residues. Germline V CDR1 and CDR2: SGHNT, YYREEE (reference sequence). The V and J ends lost 0 bases and 0 bases respectively, with 7 bases between them. The CDR3 DNA reads TGTGCCAGCAGCTTGGACAGGGCCTCCTACAATGAGCAGTTCTTC. It encodes CASSLDRASYNEQFF.

The chain carries TRBV9 and TRBJ2-1; 13 positions agree with TRBD2. V shed 4 bases and J 9 bases; nucleotides not matched to a gene: 7. The germline V gene has CDR1 SGDLS and CDR2 YYNGEE. The CDR3 is 15 residues long. The CDR3 region has the DNA TGTGCCAGCAGCTACACTAGCGGGAGGGCCGGTGAGCAGTTCTTC. As protein: CASSYTSGRAGEQFF.

This chain connects TRBV6-5 to TRBJ1-2; D possibly corresponds to TRBD1 (6 bases). Between the trimmed V and J ends, which lost 6 bases and 6 bases, there was a span of 14 bases. In germline, CDR1 is MNHEY, CDR2 SVGAGI. This CDR3 is 13 amino acids long. The CDR3 DNA reads as TGTGCCAGCAGCCTAAGGACAGCAGATGGCTACACCTTC. This encodes CASSLRTADGYTF.

The CDR3 DNA reads TGTGCCTGGAGTGCGGGAGAGGGCTACACCTTC. It yields the protein CAWSAGEGYTF. The chain uses TRBV30 and TRBJ1-2; D is unresolved. Looked up from germline, CDR1 is GTSNPN and CDR2 is SVGIG (reference sequence). CDR3 length: 11 residues. V lost 1 base and J lost 8, with 8 bases in between.

The rearrangement uses TRBV28 and TRBJ2-7; TRBD1 might be the D (6 bases). V was clipped by 6 bases and J by 2 bases, with 11 bases between them. The CDR3 runs to 13 residues. Germline V lookup: CDR1 MDHEN, CDR2 SYDVKM. This chain's CDR3 is CASRSGQAYEQYF. DNA of the CDR3: TGTGCCAGCAGATCGGGACAAGCCTACGAGCAGTACTTC.

V usage is TRBV18 and J usage is TRBJ2-3; 11 positions match TRBD2. In germline, CDR1 is KGHSH, CDR2 LQKENI. V lost 3 bases, J lost 3 bases, and 2 bases stayed unmatched. CDR3 length: 15 amino acids. CDR3 nucleotides: TGTGCCAGCTCACCTGCTAGCGGGAGGACAGATACGCAGTATTTT. It translates to CASSPASGRTDTQYF.

The gene calls are TRBV4-3 and TRBJ2-2; TRBD1 matches 8 bases. V was pared by 4 bases and J by 4 bases, with 5 bases of the junction left unmatched. Germline CDR1 LGHNA, CDR2 YSLEER. This CDR3 contains 15 residues. CDR3 bases: TGCGCCAGCAGCCTAGACAGGGGTTCCACCGGGGAGCTGTTTTTT. Protein: CASSLDRGSTGELFF.

This chain links TRBV7-6 with TRBJ1-5; D unresolved. This CDR3 comprises 18 residues. Germline CDR1 is SGHVS and CDR2 is FNYEAQ. The ends were cut back, 4 bases at V and 1 base at J, with 20 bases in the middle. The CDR3 loop reads CASSSILGGVDSNQPQHF. The CDR3 coding sequence is TGTGCCAGCAGCTCCATACTAGGAGGAGTCGACAGCAATCAGCCCCAGCATTTT. The full variable domain, with the rest looked up from reference TRBV7-6 and TRBJ1-5, is GAGVSQSPRYKVTKRGQDVALRCDPISGHVSLYWYRQALGQGPEFLTYFNYEAQQDKSGLPNDRFSAERPEGSISTLTIQRTEQRDSAMYRCASSSILGGVDSNQPQHFGDGTRLSIL.